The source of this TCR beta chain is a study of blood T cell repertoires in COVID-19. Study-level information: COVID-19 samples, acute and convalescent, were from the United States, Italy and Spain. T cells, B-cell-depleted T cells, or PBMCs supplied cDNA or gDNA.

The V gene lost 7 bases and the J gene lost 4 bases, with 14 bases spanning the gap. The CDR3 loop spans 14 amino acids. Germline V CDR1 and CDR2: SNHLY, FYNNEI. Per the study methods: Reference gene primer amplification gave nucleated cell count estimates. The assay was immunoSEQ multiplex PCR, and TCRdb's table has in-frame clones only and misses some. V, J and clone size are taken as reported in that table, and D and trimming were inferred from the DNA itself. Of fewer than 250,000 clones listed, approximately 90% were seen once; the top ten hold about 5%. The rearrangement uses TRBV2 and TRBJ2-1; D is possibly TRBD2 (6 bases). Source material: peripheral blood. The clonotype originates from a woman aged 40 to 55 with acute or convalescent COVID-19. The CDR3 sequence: CASKSSLAYNEQFF. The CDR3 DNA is TGTGCCAGCAAGAGTTCTCTAGCGTACAATGAGCAGTTCTTC.